The TCR beta chain described here comes from a study of beta chain features in type 1 diabetes. Study information: Examination spanned around 110 million sorted cells from all samples.

This CDR3 contains 14 residues. Germline-derived CDR1 and CDR2 are GTSNPN and SVGIG (reference sequence). V lost 2 bases and J 1 base, leaving 9 bases between the germline ends. This clone was detected only once. Expressed TCRB transcripts were sequenced, since all the RNA that had been isolated was reverse transcribed. Assay: immunoSEQ multiplex PCR; the TCRdb copy retains only in-frame clones and omits some. The sample has nearly 250,000 clones, 68% seen once. Sorted cells reached over 95% purity in every population. The sequenced sample was naive CD4+ T cells from blood. The receptor's source is a man aged 25-45 years in good health. The gene calls are TRBV30 and TRBJ1-5, with TRBD1 as a possible D gene (5 bases). The CDR3 here is CAWSWGTSNQPQHF. The CDR3 coding sequence is TGTGCCTGGAGTTGGGGGACGAGCAATCAGCCCCAGCATTTT.